The clone carrying this T cell receptor beta chain appeared many times. Its antigen is unknown. TCRdb used MiXCR to reprocess the 5' RACE reads, holding one entry per CDR3 protein. The data show 45,000 to 55,000 distinct CDR3 sequences, more than 3.5% seen once. This entry is derived from a study of neurological immune-mediated disorders. Study conclusions and caveats: Among 34 multiple sclerosis patients, phylogenetic grouping put the repertoires of 18 into a single related-CDR3 cluster, a possible signature. Falling below healthy controls, multiple sclerosis showed the least TCR clonal expansion, while HTLV-1-associated myelopathy showed the most. None of the CDR3 amino acid sequences found in expanded clones was shared across subjects. This suggests that the TCR-beta repertoires were private in all groups.

The CDR3 has 14 residues. The V gene's germline CDR1 is SGHAT and CDR2 FQNNGV. Between the trimmed V and J ends, which lost 6 bases and 3 bases, there was a span of 11 bases. The unsorted libraries were prepared from 2 million PBMCs (stored at -80 C). The receptor's source is a man aged 55 to 70 with multiple sclerosis. The sequencing input was PBMCs. This chain joins TRBV11-2 and TRBJ2-2, with D perhaps TRBD1 (5 bases). The CDR3, as DNA: TGTGCCAGCAGTCGACCCAGGGACACCGGGGAGCTGTTTTTT. It codes for CASSRPRDTGELFF.